The T cell receptor (beta chain) under discussion was sequenced for a study of blood T cell repertoires in COVID-19. Trimming removed 7 bases from V and 7 bases from J, with 11 bases in between. The V gene's germline CDR1 is SNHLY and CDR2 FYNNEI. The CDR3 length is 12 residues. TCRdb keeps only in-frame clones here, not all; method: immunoSEQ multiplex PCR. The sample lists more than 100,000 clones, about 90% occurring once. This clone was picked up one time. The sequence was collected from a human donor in a cohort sampled during active COVID-19. The sequencing sample was made of peripheral blood. This chain links TRBV2 with TRBJ1-5, with a possible D match to TRBD1 (5 bases). DNA for the CDR3: TGTGCCAGCACGGGGGAGTCCCAGCCCCAGCATTTT. Protein: CASTGESQPQHF.